The clone carrying this TCR beta chain was counted only a few times. This sample is drawn from a study of human T cells and chemical hapten exposure. Germline V gene sequence: CDR1 LGHNA, CDR2 YNFKEQ. V was shortened by 3 bases and J by 4 bases, with 11 bases between the two germline ends. This CDR3 has 14 amino acids. In TCRdb, the RACE reads were re-called with MiXCR into one record per CDR3 protein. The data contain tens of thousands of distinct CDR3 sequences, less than 15% of them singletons. Time point indicated: pre-sensitization, week 0. Treatment denoted: therapeutic diphenylcyclopropenone sensitization with weekly scalp DPC.

This clonotype originated in a woman in her fifties or sixties with alopecia areata. Some clones in this sample may be carry-over from other donors' samples. This chain connects TRBV4-2 to TRBJ2-3, with unresolved D. The sequenced sample was whole blood, obtained in connection with sensitization to the hapten diphenylcyclopropenone (DPC). CDR3 coding DNA: TGTGCCAGCAGCCAGCTCTTACCTGCAGATACGCAGTATTTT. Translation: CASSQLLPADTQYF.